The 15 T cell receptor beta chains given below trace back to one sample, sequenced in a study of T cell clonality in common variable immunodeficiency. Generated by immunoSEQ multiplex PCR, the TCRdb table keeps only in-frame clones and is missing some. Sampling found about 40,000 clones, none seen once. The sequenced material came from peripheral blood mononuclear cells. These receptors were collected from a person aged 18 to 75 in good health.

Concerning this clone itself: Coverage ceases 3 residues before the CDR3 finishes, and the germline J gene fills in the end. The V gene is TRBV19, the J gene TRBJ1-2, with 10 nucleotides matching TRBD1. Germline CDR1 and CDR2: LNHDA and SQIVND (reference sequence). This CDR3 is built from 18 residues. Here the CDR3 reads CASSIASETGGFSYDYTF. The covered CDR3 bases are TGTGCCAGTAGTATAGCCTCCGAGACAGGGGGCTTCTCCTACGAC.

This clone was recorded at least ten times. Incomplete CDR3 DNA: TGTGCCAGCAGCCCCCTTCCGCAGAGTGAG. It codes for CASSPLPQSE. The CDR3 reads in full as CASSPLPQSEQFF. V gene TRBV7-6 combines with J gene TRBJ2-1; D call uncertain. The DNA ends 3 residues before the CDR3 does, and the rest of the CDR3 is filled in from the germline J gene. The CDR3 totals 13 residues. Trimming shortened V by 5 bases and J by 9 bases, and 14 bases separated the two germline ends. From germline, CDR1 is SGHVS and CDR2 FNYEAQ.

This clone was seen at least ten times. The read is 3 residues too short to cover the CDR3 end, so that end is filled in from the germline J gene. The rearrangement uses TRBV12-3 or TRBV12-4 and TRBJ2-7; D not certain. This CDR3 region has 12 residues. V dropped 3 bases and J dropped 3 bases, with 6 bases sitting between them. Partial CDR3 DNA: TGTGCCAGCAGTTTCCTCGGCTACGAG. This translates into CASSFLGYE. The entire CDR3 protein reads CASSFLGYEQYF.

This clone was recorded a few times. Sequencing ends 3 residues short of the CDR3 end; the germline J gene provides the rest. The chain joins TRBV19 to TRBJ2-3; 8 nucleotides agree with TRBD1. Germline CDR1 reads LNHDA; CDR2 reads SQIVND (reference sequence). This CDR3 contains 17 residues. The CDR3: CASSIDPKQGAVETQYF. Partial CDR3 DNA: TGTGCCAGTAGTATAGATCCCAAGCAGGGGGCAGTTGAGACG.

In this sample, this clone turned up a few times. The sequenced CDR3 bases are TGTGCCAGTAGTATCCTTGGGGGGGACACCGACGAG. Amino acid sequence: CASSILGGDTDE. The complete CDR3 reads CASSILGGDTDEQYF. The V and J genes are TRBV19 and TRBJ2-7; a possible D gene is TRBD2 (7 bases). The read stops 3 residues short of the end of the CDR3; the missing end is completed from the germline J gene. The CDR3 spans 15 residues. In germline, CDR1 is LNHDA, CDR2 SQIVND (reference sequence). Trimming cost V 3 bases and J 5 bases, with 17 bases left between them.

This clone was counted many times. The read gets to within 3 residues of the CDR3 end, and the germline J gene fills in the rest. The gene calls are TRBV30 and TRBJ1-6; a possible D gene is TRBD1 (6 bases). Germline V gene data show CDR1 as GTSNPN and CDR2 as SVGIG (reference sequence). The length of the CDR3 is 15 residues. V lost 1 base, J lost 9 bases, and 16 bases lay in between. Partial CDR3 DNA: TGTGCCTGGAGTGGGGGACAACAAACGTTTTCACCC. Its translation is CAWSGGQQTFSP. The full CDR3 protein reads CAWSGGQQTFSPLHF. The entire variable domain, with the rest obtained from reference TRBV30 and TRBJ1-6, is as follows: SQTIHQWPATLVQPVGSPLSLECTVEGTSNPNLYWYRQAAGRGLQLLFYSVGIGQISSEVPQNLSASRPQDRQFILSSKKLLLSDSGFYLCAWSGGQQTFSPLHFGNGTRLTVT.

Comment on this clone: From the germline J gene comes the end of the CDR3, since the read stops 3 residues before it. The chain links TRBV5-1 to TRBJ2-2; 9 bases align to TRBD1. CDR3 length: 14 residues. The germline CDR1 and CDR2 sequences are SGHRS and YFSETQ. The covered CDR3 bases are TGCGCCAGCAGCTTGTGGGGACAGGGTGAAAAG. Protein product: CASSLWGQGEK. The CDR3, in full, reads CASSLWGQGEKLFF.

In this sample, this clone turned up many times. The read halts 3 residues ahead of the CDR3 end, with the missing end drawn from the germline J gene. The chain has TRBV20-1 and TRBJ1-5; maybe TRBD1 (5 bases). Trimming removed 4 bases from V and 1 base from J, with 20 bases in between. From germline, CDR1 is DFQATT and CDR2 SNEGSKA (reference sequence). The CDR3 loop spans 17 amino acids. CDR3 bases read: TGCAGTGCTACTAATCCGGGGGTCCGATGGAGCAATCAGCCC. Translation gives CSATNPGVRWSNQP. The whole CDR3 sequence is CSATNPGVRWSNQPQHF.

On this clone: From the germline J gene comes the end of the CDR3, since the read stops 3 residues before it. The genes are TRBV7-9 and TRBJ2-3, with D maybe TRBD1 (5 bases). Between the trimmed V and J ends, which lost 4 bases and 6 bases, there was a span of 5 bases. The CDR3 has 11 residues. CDR1 is SEHNR and CDR2 is FQNEAQ in the germline V gene (reference sequence). The CDR3 protein is CASSYRDTQYF. The DNA read from the CDR3 is TGTGCCAGCAGCTACAGGGATACG.

This clone was counted many times. The CDR3 end is not reached by the read, which stops 3 residues before it; the germline J gene fills it in. V usage is TRBV6-1 and J usage is TRBJ1-2; 8 positions match TRBD1. Germline CDR1 and CDR2: MNHNS and SASEGT. V lost 4 bases, J lost 1 base, and 8 bases stayed unmatched. The CDR3 length is 16 residues. The sequenced CDR3 bases are TGTGCCAGCAGTGGGACAGGGAACTCGCATAACTATGGC. Its translation is CASSGTGNSHNYG. The CDR3 as a whole reads CASSGTGNSHNYGYTF.

Many counts were recorded for this clone. The read terminates 3 residues before the CDR3 end, so the remaining end is supplied by the germline J gene. The chain links TRBV12-3 or TRBV12-4 to TRBJ2-1, with D perhaps TRBD1 (5 bases). The CDR3 is 13 residues long. V gave up 5 bases and J gave up 2 bases, with 7 bases separating them. The chain's CDR3 is CASSRQTYNEQFF. CDR3 bases read: TGTGCCAGCAGTAGACAGACCTACAATGAG.

Many counts were recorded for this clone. Read data end 3 residues before the CDR3 end; the end is taken from the germline J gene. The genes are TRBV5-1 and TRBJ2-7; a weak D match, TRBD1 (6 bases). Germline lookup yields CDR1 SGHRS and CDR2 YFSETQ. The V and J ends lost 3 bases and 3 bases respectively, with 13 bases between them. The CDR3 is 14 amino acids. The part of the CDR3 DNA that was read is TGCGCCAGCAGCTCCGGGACACAATACTACGAG. It is translated as CASSSGTQYYE. In full, the CDR3 reads CASSSGTQYYEQYF.

About this clone: Read sequence stops 3 residues before the CDR3 end, and the germline J gene provides the missing end. The gene calls are TRBV7-3 and TRBJ2-5; TRBD1 matches at 8 bases. The CDR3 length is 13 residues. Germline trimming cut 2 bases from V and 7 bases from J; bases unmatched to any gene: 3. Per germline, CDR1 SGHTA and CDR2 FQGTGA. CDR3 DNA, as far as it was read: TGTGCCAGCAGCTTAGGACAGGGAGGGACC. Protein: CASSLGQGGT. The full CDR3 protein reads CASSLGQGGTQYF.

This clone was seen a few times. The read ends 3 residues before the CDR3 terminus; that terminus is restored from the germline J gene. The chain has TRBV11-3 and TRBJ1-1; D is perhaps TRBD1 (5 bases). The CDR3 is made up of 14 amino acids. V was clipped by 5 bases and J by 0 bases, with 10 bases between them. Germline CDR1 is SGHNT and CDR2 is YENEEA. The CDR3 DNA, read in part, is TGTGCCAGCAGCCCCCGGGGGGTGAACACTGAA. Residues: CASSPRGVNTE. The full CDR3 reads CASSPRGVNTEAFF.

This clone was recorded a few times. The sample contains more than one DNA sequence encoding this CDR3. The CDR3 loop is CASSLSSGGYNEQFF. CDR3 DNA (partial): TGCGCCAGCAGCCTATCATCGGGGGGGTACAATGAG. V usage is TRBV5-1 and J usage is TRBJ2-1; 8 positions agree with TRBD2. The read terminates 3 residues before the CDR3 end, so the remaining end is supplied by the germline J gene. The germline V gene encodes CDR1 SGHRS and CDR2 YFSETQ. V lost 4 bases, J lost 4 bases, and 7 bases stayed unmatched. The CDR3 covers 15 residues.